This passage covers 9 T cell receptor beta chains from one sample sequenced in a study of T cell responses to AZD1222 COVID-19 vaccine. The table came from immunoSEQ multiplex PCR; TCRdb's copy has only in-frame clones and leaves some out. This table has roughly 150,000 clones, 85% to 95% appearing once. Sequenced material: peripheral blood, taken on day 0 of AZD1222 vaccination. The receptors originated from an adult in good health.

The chain recombines TRBV7-8 with TRBJ1-1, with D unresolved. V lost 4 bases and J 1 base, leaving 16 bases between the germline ends. The germline V gene has CDR1 SGHVS and CDR2 FQNEAQ. The CDR3 has 16 amino acids. This chain's CDR3 is CASSSITRAPNTEAFF. The CDR3 DNA reads TGTGCCAGCAGCTCTATAACCCGGGCTCCGAACACTGAAGCTTTCTTT. The complete variable domain, with remaining parts taken from reference TRBV7-8 and TRBJ1-1, reads GAGVSQSPRYKVAKRGQDVALRCDPISGHVSLFWYQQALGQGPEFLTYFQNEAQLDKSGLPSDRFFAERPEGSVSTLKIQRTQQEDSAVYLCASSSITRAPNTEAFFGQGTRLTVV.

The chain uses TRBV2 and TRBJ2-1, with D perhaps TRBD2 (5 bases). V was cut by 6 bases and J by 3 bases, with 9 bases left in between. The CDR3 loop spans 13 amino acids. Germline CDR1 reads SNHLY; CDR2 reads FYNNEI. CDR3 region: CASRRGSYNEQFF. The CDR3 DNA follows: TGTGCCAGCAGACGGGGTAGCTACAATGAGCAGTTCTTC.

The chain recombines TRBV6-5 with TRBJ2-3, with D maybe TRBD1 (5 bases). From germline, CDR1 is MNHEY and CDR2 SVGAGI. CDR3 length: 13 amino acids. Trimming pared 5 bases from V and 6 bases from J, leaving 12 bases between. CDR3: CASSPGNRDTQYF. The CDR3 region has the DNA TGTGCCAGCAGTCCAGGGAATAGGGATACGCAGTATTTT.

This clone was seen a single time. The V call is TRBV6-5, the J call TRBJ1-5; perhaps TRBD1 as D (6 bases). CDR1 is MNHEY and CDR2 is SVGAGI in the germline V gene. The CDR3 is 15 residues long. V gave up 6 bases and J gave up 1 base, with 13 bases separating them. CDR3 bases: TGTGCCAGCAGGCGGGGGCCGACGAGCAATCAGCCCCAGCATTTT. This sequence encodes CASRRGPTSNQPQHF.

The CDR3 DNA is TGTGCCAGCAGCTCAGACGGGGGGGATCGGACTGAAGCTTTCTTT. Its translation: CASSSDGGDRTEAFF. J is TRBJ1-1 and V is TRBV5-6; D possibly corresponds to TRBD1 (5 bases). This CDR3 comprises 15 residues. V was cut by 3 bases and J by 5 bases, with 17 bases left in between. CDR1 is SGHDT, CDR2 YYEEEE, per germline.

The V and J genes are TRBV20-1 and TRBJ2-7; 8 positions agree with TRBD1. The length of the CDR3 is 16 residues. Germline trimming cut 3 bases from V and 4 bases from J; bases unmatched to any gene: 14. Germline CDR1 is DFQATT and CDR2 is SNEGSKA (reference sequence). The CDR3 loop is CSASQDRDSGDYEQYF. CDR3 nucleotide sequence: TGCAGTGCTAGTCAGGACAGGGATTCGGGGGATTACGAGCAGTACTTC.

This chain joins TRBV27 and TRBJ1-6, with D maybe TRBD1 (6 bases). This CDR3 contains 17 residues. The germline gives CDR1 MNHEY, CDR2 SMNVEV (reference sequence). Deletions cut 6 bases from V and 3 bases from J, with 18 bases between. CDR3 in DNA: TGTGCCAGCAGCCCCGAGCGCGAGGGACACTATAATTCACCCCTCCACTTT. Its protein is CASSPEREGHYNSPLHF.

The rearrangement joins TRBV15 to TRBJ1-3; D might be TRBD1 (6 bases). The length of the CDR3 is 15 residues. Germline V gives CDR1 LNHNV, CDR2 YYDKDF (reference sequence). Trimming took off 0 bases at V and 4 bases at J, with 10 bases between the two ends. The CDR3 DNA reads TGTGCCACCAGCAGAGATAGGGGGGCGGGAAACACCATATATTTT. Protein product: CATSRDRGAGNTIYF.

The chain is built from TRBV30 and TRBJ1-5; no reliable D call. CDR1 is GTSNPN and CDR2 is SVGIG in the germline V gene (reference sequence). The CDR3 has 14 residues. With 0 bases removed from V and 2 bases from J, the gap between germline ends came to 8 bases. This CDR3 is CAWSVTGGNQPQHF. The CDR3 DNA reads TGTGCCTGGAGTGTGACCGGGGGCAATCAGCCCCAGCATTTT.